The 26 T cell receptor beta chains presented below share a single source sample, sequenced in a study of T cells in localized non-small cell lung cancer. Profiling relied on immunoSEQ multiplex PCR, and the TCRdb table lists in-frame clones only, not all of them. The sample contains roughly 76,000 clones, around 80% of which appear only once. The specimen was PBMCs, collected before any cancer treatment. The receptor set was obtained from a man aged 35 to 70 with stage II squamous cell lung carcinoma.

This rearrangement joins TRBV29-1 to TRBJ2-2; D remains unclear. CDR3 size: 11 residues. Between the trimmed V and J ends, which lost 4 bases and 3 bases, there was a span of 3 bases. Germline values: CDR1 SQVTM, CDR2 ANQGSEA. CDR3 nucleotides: TGCAGCGTTGCTTACACCGGGGAGCTGTTTTTT. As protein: CSVAYTGELFF.

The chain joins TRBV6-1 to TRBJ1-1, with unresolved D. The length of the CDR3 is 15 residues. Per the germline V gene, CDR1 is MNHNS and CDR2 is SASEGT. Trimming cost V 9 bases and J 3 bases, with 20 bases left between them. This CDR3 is CASFGILAPDTEAFF. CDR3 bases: TGTGCCAGTTTCGGAATCCTGGCCCCGGACACTGAAGCTTTCTTT.

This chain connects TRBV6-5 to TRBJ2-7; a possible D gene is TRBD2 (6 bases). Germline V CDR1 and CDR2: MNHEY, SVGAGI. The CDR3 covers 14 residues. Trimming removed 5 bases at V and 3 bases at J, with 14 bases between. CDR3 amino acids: CASSERNSGYEQYF. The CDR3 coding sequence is TGTGCCAGCAGTGAAAGGAATAGCGGCTACGAGCAGTACTTC.

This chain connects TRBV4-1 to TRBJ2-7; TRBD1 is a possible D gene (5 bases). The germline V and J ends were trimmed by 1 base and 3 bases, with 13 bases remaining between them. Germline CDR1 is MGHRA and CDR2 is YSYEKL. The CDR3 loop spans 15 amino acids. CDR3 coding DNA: TGCGCCAGCAGCCAAGCTCTACAGGCGATCTACGAGCAGTACTTC. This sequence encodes CASSQALQAIYEQYF.

CDR3 DNA: TGCGCCAGCAGCTTGGCCCGAGGTTCCGACGAGCAGTACTTC. Its translation: CASSLARGSDEQYF. V is TRBV5-1 and J is TRBJ2-7; D is undetermined. Germline V CDR1 and CDR2: SGHRS, YFSETQ. CDR3 length: 14 amino acids. The germline V and J ends were trimmed by 0 bases and 5 bases, with 12 bases remaining between them.

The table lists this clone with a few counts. CDR3 sequence: CAWSPGLSNEKLFF. The CDR3 coding sequence is TGTGCCTGGTCACCGGGACTGAGTAATGAAAAACTGTTTTTT. This rearrangement joins TRBV30 to TRBJ1-4; weak D call: TRBD1 (5 bases). The V gene lost 5 bases and the J gene lost 4 bases, with 14 bases spanning the gap. From germline, CDR1 is GTSNPN and CDR2 SVGIG (reference sequence). The CDR3 has 14 amino acids. The full variable domain, with the rest looked up from reference TRBV30 and TRBJ1-4, is SQTIHQWPATLVQPVGSPLSLECTVEGTSNPNLYWYRQAAGRGLQLLFYSVGIGQISSEVPQNLSASRPQDRQFILSSKKLLLSDSGFYLCAWSPGLSNEKLFFGSGTQLSVL.

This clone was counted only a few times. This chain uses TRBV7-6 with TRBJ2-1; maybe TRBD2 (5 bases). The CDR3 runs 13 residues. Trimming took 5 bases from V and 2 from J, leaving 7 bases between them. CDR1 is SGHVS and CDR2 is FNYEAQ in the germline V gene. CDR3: CASSPGTYNEQFF. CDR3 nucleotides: TGTGCCAGCAGCCCCGGGACCTACAATGAGCAGTTCTTC.

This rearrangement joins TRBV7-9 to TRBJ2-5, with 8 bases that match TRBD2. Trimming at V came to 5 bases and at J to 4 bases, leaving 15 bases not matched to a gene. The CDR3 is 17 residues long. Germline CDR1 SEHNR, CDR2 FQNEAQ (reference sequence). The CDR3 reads CASSPGRGGPGGETQYF. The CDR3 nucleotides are TGTGCCAGCAGCCCCGGGAGGGGAGGGCCCGGGGGAGAGACCCAGTACTTC.

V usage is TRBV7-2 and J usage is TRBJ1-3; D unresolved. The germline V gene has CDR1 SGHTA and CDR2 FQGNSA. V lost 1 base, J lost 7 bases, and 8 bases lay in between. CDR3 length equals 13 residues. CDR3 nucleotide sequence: TGTGCCAGCAGCTTAGTGAAGGATAACACCATATATTTT. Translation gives CASSLVKDNTIYF.

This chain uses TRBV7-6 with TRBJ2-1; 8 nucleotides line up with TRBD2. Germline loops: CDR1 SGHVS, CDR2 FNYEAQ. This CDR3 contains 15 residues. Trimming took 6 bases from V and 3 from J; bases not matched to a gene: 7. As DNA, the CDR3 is TGTGCCAGCAGTCAAATAGCGGGATACTACAATGAGCAGTTCTTC. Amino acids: CASSQIAGYYNEQFF.

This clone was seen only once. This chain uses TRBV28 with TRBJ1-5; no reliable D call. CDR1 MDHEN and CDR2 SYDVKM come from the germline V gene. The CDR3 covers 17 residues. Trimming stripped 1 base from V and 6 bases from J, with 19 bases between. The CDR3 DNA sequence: TGTGCCAGCAGTTTATTAGGATCGGGGAGGGTCCGTCAGCCCCAGCATTTT. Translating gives CASSLLGSGRVRQPQHF.

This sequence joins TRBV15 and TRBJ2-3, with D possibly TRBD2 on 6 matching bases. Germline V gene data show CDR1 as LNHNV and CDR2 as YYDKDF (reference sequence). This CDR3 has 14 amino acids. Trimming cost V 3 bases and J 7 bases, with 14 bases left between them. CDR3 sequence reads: CATSRAAEGNTQYF. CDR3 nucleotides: TGTGCCACCAGCAGGGCAGCGGAGGGTAATACGCAGTATTTT. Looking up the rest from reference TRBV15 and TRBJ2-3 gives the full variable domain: DAMVIQNPRYQVTQFGKPVTLSCSQTLNHNVMYWYQQKSSQAPKLLFHYYDKDFNNEADTPDNFQSRRPNTSFCFLDIRSPGLGDTAMYLCATSRAAEGNTQYFGPGTRLTVL.

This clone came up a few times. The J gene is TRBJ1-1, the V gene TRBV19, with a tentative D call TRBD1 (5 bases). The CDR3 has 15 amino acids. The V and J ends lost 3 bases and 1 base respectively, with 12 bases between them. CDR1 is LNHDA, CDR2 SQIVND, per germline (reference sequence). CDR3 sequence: CASSIQMTANTEAFF. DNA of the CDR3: TGTGCCAGTAGTATTCAAATGACAGCGAACACTGAAGCTTTCTTT.

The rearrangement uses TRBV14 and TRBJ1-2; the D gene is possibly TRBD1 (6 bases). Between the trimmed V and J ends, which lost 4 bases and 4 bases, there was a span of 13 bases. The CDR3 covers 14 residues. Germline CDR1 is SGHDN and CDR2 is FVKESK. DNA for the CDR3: TGTGCCAGCAGCCTTAATCAGGGGTCCTATGGCTACACCTTC. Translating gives CASSLNQGSYGYTF.

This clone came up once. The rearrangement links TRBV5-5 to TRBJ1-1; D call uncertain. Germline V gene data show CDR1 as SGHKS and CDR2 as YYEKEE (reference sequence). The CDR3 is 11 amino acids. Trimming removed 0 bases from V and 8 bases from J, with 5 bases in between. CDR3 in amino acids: CASSLGVEAFF. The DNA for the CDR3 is TGTGCCAGCAGCTTGGGAGTAGAAGCTTTCTTT.

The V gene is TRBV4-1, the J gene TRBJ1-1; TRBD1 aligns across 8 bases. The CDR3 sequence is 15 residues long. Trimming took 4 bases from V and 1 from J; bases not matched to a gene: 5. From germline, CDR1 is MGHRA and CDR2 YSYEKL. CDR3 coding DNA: TGCGCCAGCAGCCGACCGGGACAGGCGAACACTGAAGCTTTCTTT. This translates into CASSRPGQANTEAFF.

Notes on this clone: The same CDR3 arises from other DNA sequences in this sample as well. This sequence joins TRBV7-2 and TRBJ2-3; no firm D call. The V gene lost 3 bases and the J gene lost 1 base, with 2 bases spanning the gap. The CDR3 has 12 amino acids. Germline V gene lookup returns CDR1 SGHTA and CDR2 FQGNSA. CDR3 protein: CASSFGTDTQYF. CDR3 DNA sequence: TGTGCCAGCAGCTTTGGCACAGATACGCAGTATTTT.

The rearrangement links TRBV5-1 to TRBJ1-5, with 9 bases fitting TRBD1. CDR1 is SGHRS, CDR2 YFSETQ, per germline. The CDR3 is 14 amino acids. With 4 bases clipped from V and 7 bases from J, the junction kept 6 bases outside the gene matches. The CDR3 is CASSPGTGSQPQHF. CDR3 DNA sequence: TGCGCCAGCAGCCCGGGGACAGGGAGCCAGCCCCAGCATTTT.

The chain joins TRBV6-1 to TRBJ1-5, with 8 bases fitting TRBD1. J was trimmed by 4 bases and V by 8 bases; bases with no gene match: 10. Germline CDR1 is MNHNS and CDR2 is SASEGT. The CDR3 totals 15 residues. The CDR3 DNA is TGTGCCAGCTTTCTAGGACAGGGAAATAATCAGCCCCAGCATTTT. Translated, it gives CASFLGQGNNQPQHF.

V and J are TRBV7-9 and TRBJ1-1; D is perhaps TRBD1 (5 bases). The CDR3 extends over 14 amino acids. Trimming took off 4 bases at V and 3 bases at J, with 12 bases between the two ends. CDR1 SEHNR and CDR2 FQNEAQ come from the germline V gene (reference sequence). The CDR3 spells CASSYGGGYTEAFF. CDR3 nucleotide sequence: TGTGCCAGCAGCTATGGGGGTGGGTACACTGAAGCTTTCTTT. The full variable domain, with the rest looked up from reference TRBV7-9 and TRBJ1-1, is DTGVSQNPRHKITKRGQNVTFRCDPISEHNRLYWYRQTLGQGPEFLTYFQNEAQLEKSRLLSDRFSAERPKGSFSTLEIQRTEQGDSAMYLCASSYGGGYTEAFFGQGTRLTVV.

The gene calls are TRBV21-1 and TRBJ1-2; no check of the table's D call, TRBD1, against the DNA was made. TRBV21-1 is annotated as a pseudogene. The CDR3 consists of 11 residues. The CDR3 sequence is CATLGGDGYTF. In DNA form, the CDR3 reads TGTGCCACCCTAGGGGGAGATGGCTACACCTTC.

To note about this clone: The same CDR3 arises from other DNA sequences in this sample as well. CDR3 DNA sequence: TGTGCCAGCAGCTCGGGACAGGGATTCTATAATTCACCCCTCCACTTT. As protein: CASSSGQGFYNSPLHF. The chain employs TRBV7-9 and TRBJ1-6; 9 positions agree with TRBD1. Unmatched junction bases numbered 4, after V lost 4 bases and J lost 3 bases. The length of the CDR3 is 16 residues. The germline V gene has CDR1 SEHNR and CDR2 FQNEAQ (reference sequence).

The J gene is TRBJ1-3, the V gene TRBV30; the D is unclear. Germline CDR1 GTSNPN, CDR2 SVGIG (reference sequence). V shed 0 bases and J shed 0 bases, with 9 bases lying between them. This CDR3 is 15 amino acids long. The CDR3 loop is CAWSVGSHSGNTIYF. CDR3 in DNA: TGTGCCTGGAGTGTTGGGTCCCACTCTGGAAACACCATATATTTT.

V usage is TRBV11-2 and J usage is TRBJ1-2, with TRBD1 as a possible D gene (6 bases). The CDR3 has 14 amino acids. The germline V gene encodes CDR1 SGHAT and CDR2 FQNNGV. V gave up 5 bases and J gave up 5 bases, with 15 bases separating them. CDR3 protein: CASSGPLQGYGYTF. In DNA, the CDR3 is TGTGCCAGCAGCGGCCCCCTCCAGGGGTATGGCTACACCTTC.

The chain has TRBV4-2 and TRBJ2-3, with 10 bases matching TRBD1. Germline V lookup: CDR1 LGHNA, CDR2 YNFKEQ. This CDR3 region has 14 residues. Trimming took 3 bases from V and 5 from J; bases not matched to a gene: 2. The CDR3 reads CASSQGQGRDTQYF. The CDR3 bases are TGTGCCAGCAGCCAGGGACAGGGGAGAGATACGCAGTATTTT.

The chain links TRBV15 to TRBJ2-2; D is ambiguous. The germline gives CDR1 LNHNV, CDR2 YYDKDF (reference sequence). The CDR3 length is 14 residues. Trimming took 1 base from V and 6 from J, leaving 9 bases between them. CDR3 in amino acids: CATSRGSSAGELFF. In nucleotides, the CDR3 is TGTGCCACCAGCAGAGGGAGTTCGGCCGGGGAGCTGTTTTTT.